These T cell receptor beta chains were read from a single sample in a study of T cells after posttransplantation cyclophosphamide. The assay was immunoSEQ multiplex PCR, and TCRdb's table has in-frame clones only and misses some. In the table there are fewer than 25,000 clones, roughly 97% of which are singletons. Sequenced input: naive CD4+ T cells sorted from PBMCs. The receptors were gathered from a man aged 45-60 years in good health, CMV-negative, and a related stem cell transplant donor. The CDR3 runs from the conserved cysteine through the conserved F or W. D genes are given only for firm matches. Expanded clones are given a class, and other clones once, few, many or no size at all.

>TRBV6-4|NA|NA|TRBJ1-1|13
TGTGCCAGCAGTGACCAGGGCAACACTGAAGCTTTCTTT
CASSDQGNTEAFF
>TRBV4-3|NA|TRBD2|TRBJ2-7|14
TGCGCCAGCAGTCGCGGGGGGGCGGGCTACGAGCAGTACTTC
CASSRGGAGYEQYF
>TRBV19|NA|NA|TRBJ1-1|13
TGTGCCAGTAGTACCTCGGGGGGGGCTGAAGCTTTCTTT
CASSTSGGAEAFF
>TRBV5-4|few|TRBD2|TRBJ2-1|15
TGTGCCAGCAGACCCGGACTAGCGGGAGCTAATGAGCAGTTCTTC
CASRPGLAGANEQFF
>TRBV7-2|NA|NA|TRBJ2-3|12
TGTGCCAGCAGCTACTACACAGATACGCAGTATTTT
CASSYYTDTQYF
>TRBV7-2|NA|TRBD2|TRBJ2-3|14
TGTGCCAGCAGCTTAGGCGGGAGAATTAGTACGCAGTATTTT
CASSLGGRISTQYF
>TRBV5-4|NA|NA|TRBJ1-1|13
TGTGCCAGCAGCTCTGAGGTAGTCACTGAAGCTTTCTTT
CASSSEVVTEAFF
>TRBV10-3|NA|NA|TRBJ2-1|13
TGTGCCATCACGCGCGACTCCCACAATGAGCAGTTCTTC
CAITRDSHNEQFF
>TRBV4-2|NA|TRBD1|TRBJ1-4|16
TGTGCCAGCAGCAGGGGACAGGGCCCGGCTAATGAAAAACTGTTTTTT
CASSRGQGPANEKLFF
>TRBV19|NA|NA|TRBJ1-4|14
TGTGCCAGTAGTACCCGAGGAGGGTCTGAAAAACTGTTTTTT
CASSTRGGSEKLFF
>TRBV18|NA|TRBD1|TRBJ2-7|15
TGTGCCAGCTCACCAATAAGGGACAGGGGTCGCGAGCAGTACTTC
CASSPIRDRGREQYF
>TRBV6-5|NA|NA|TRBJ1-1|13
TGTGCCAGCAGCTTGACAGTCAACACTGAAGCTTTCTTT
CASSLTVNTEAFF
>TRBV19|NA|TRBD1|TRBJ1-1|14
TGTGCCAGTACCCCGGGACAGTTCTTAACTGAAGCTTTCTTT
CASTPGQFLTEAFF
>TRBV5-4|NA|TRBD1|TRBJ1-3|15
TGTGCCAGCAGCTTGAGACAGGGGACTGGAAACACCATATATTTT
CASSLRQGTGNTIYF